The 7 T cell receptor beta chains below were found in one sample sequenced in a study of blood T cell repertoires in COVID-19. Here immunoSEQ multiplex PCR was the method, and the copy in TCRdb shows in-frame clones only, minus some. The sample yields a few hundred thousand clones, more than 85% seen once. Sequenced sample: peripheral blood. These receptors were taken from a man aged 60 to 75 with acute or convalescent COVID-19.

This chain joins TRBV19 and TRBJ2-3; 10 bases align to TRBD2. This CDR3 region has 16 residues. V dropped 3 bases and J dropped 5; count of bases not matched to a gene: 8. CDR1 is LNHDA and CDR2 is SQIVND in the germline V gene (reference sequence). DNA of the CDR3: TGTGCCAGTAGTATCGGCGCTAGCGGGGGTGGAGATACGCAGTATTTT. Translation: CASSIGASGGGDTQYF.

This sequence joins TRBV28 and TRBJ1-2, with 10 bases matching TRBD1. Germline-derived CDR1 and CDR2 are MDHEN and SYDVKM. V shed 6 bases, J shed 2 bases, and the junction held 6 bases outside the gene matches. The CDR3 extends over 15 amino acids. The CDR3 coding sequence is TGTGCCAGCAGCCGACAGGGGGCCTTGAACTATGGCTACACCTTC. Its translation is CASSRQGALNYGYTF.

This clone was observed once. V gene TRBV6-6 combines with J gene TRBJ2-3; the D gene is possibly TRBD1 (6 bases). Germline V gene lookup returns CDR1 MNHNY and CDR2 SVGAGI (reference sequence). Trimming shortened V by 6 bases and J by 0 bases, and 10 bases separated the two germline ends. This CDR3 comprises 14 residues. In nucleotides, the CDR3 is TGTGCCAGCAGGTGGACAGAGAGCACAGATACGCAGTATTTT. Its protein is CASRWTESTDTQYF.

This chain joins TRBV9 and TRBJ2-3; D remains unclear. Germline-derived CDR1 and CDR2 are SGDLS and YYNGEE. The CDR3 has 15 residues. V lost 0 bases and J lost 1, with 9 bases in between. CDR3 loop: CASSVGVRGTDTQYF. In DNA form, the CDR3 reads TGTGCCAGCAGCGTAGGAGTACGGGGCACAGATACGCAGTATTTT. The variable domain in full, completed from reference TRBV9 and TRBJ2-3, reads DSGVTQTPKHLITATGQRVTLRCSPRSGDLSVYWYQQSLDQGLQFLIQYYNGEERAKGNILERFSAQQFPDLHSELNLSSLELGDSALYFCASSVGVRGTDTQYFGPGTRLTVL.

This clone occurred a few times. The chain employs TRBV6-5 and TRBJ1-1; TRBD1 is a possible D gene (6 bases). V lost 6 bases and J lost 5, with 16 bases in between. This CDR3 is 14 amino acids long. CDR1 is MNHEY, CDR2 SVGAGI, per germline. The CDR3 loop reads CASSRTARVTEAFF. CDR3 nucleotides: TGTGCCAGCAGCCGGACAGCACGGGTGACTGAAGCTTTCTTT.

The chain combines TRBV6-6 with TRBJ2-1, with D possibly being TRBD2 (7 bases). V shed 10 bases and J shed 3 bases, with 13 bases lying between them. Per germline, CDR1 MNHNY and CDR2 SVGAGI (reference sequence). CDR3 length: 13 residues. Here the CDR3 DNA reads TGTGCCACCACGGGGGGCAGCTACAATGAGCAGTTCTTC. Protein sequence: CATTGGSYNEQFF.

The DNA for the CDR3 is TGTGCCAGCAGCACCGACAGGGTCAATCAGCCCCAGCATTTT. Translated, it gives CASSTDRVNQPQHF. J is TRBJ1-5 and V is TRBV7-8, with TRBD1 matching over 7 bases. V was clipped by 5 bases and J by 3 bases; unmatched bases: 4. The CDR3 is 14 amino acids. Germline values: CDR1 SGHVS, CDR2 FQNEAQ. The full variable domain, with the rest looked up from reference TRBV7-8 and TRBJ1-5, is GAGVSQSPRYKVAKRGQDVALRCDPISGHVSLFWYQQALGQGPEFLTYFQNEAQLDKSGLPSDRFFAERPEGSVSTLKIQRTQQEDSAVYLCASSTDRVNQPQHFGDGTRLSIL.